The present T cell receptor (beta chain) was sequenced within a study of OX40 agonist ivuxolimab in advanced cancers. The wider study: Averaging about 60 years in age, with a range of roughly 20 to 90, the cohort was 82.7% male. Past anti-PD-1, anti-PD-L1 or anti-CTLA-4 therapy was accepted, and 40% to 50% had received some.

Details on this clone: Its matching antigen is unknown.

Whole-study results and caveats: CD4+ and CD8+ blood T cells expanded clonally by week 6 at 0.1 to 3.0 mg/kg. More expanded clones were found, on average, in CD8+ than in CD4+ T cells.

CDR3 size: 16 residues. V lost 6 bases and J lost 4; bases outside the gene matches: 12. CDR1 and CDR2 (germline): SEHNR, FQNEAQ (reference sequence). Profiling relied on immunoSEQ multiplex PCR, and the TCRdb table lists in-frame clones only, not all of them. The table shows about 120,000 clones, with 85% to 90% occurring only once. The sequenced sample was CD4+ or CD8+ T cells sorted from blood, obtained in a trial of the OX40 agonist ivuxolimab. The J gene is TRBJ2-5, the V gene TRBV7-9; 9 bases line up with TRBD2. The origin of this receptor is an adult with an advanced solid tumor such as melanoma, head and neck, liver or kidney cancer. In nucleotides, the CDR3 is TGTGCCAGCAGGCCCCGAGCGGGGGGCCAAGGAGAGACCCAGTACTTC. Translating gives CASRPRAGGQGETQYF.